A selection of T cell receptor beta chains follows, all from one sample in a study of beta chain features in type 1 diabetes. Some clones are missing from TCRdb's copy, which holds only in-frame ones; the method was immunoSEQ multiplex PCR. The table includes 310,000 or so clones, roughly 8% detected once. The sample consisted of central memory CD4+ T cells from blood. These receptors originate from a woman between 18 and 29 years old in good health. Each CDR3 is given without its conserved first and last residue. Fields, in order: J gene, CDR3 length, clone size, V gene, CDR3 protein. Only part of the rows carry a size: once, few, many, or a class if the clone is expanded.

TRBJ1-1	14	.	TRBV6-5	ASSYGRGLMNTEAF
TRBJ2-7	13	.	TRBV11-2	ASSSPGTSFYEQY
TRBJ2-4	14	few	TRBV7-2	ASSPALRHTKNIQY
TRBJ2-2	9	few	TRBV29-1	SVGFTGELF
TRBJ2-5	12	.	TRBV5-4	ASSLVGATETQY
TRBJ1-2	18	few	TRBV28	ASSLMQFTGTVLTSKGYT
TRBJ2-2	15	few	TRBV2	ASIFVLGTSNTGELF
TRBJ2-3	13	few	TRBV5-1	ASSLEGTSGDTQY
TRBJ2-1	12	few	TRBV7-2	ASSLPGGLNEQF
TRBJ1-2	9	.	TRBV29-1	SVESRGGYT
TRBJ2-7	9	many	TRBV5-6	ASSLVDEQY
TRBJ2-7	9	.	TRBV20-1	SVAGVYEQY
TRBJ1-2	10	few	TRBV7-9	ASSSSDYGYT
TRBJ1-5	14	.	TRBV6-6	ASSYGMGGPNQPQH
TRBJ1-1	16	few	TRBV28	ASSPPLGTGWMSTEAF
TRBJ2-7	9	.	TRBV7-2	ASSLWGEQY
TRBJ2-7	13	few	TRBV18	ASSPGQTGSYEQY